These 5 T cell receptor beta chains share one sample of origin, sequenced in a study of breast tumors, draining lymph nodes, adjacent tissues. Samples came from axillary lymph nodes draining the breast cancer. TCRdb reanalysed the multiplex PCR reads using MiXCR and keeps one entry per CDR3 protein. The sample has approximately 250,000 distinct CDR3 sequences, around 34% seen once. Sequenced: axillary lymph node tissue. The receptors derive from a female donor with breast cancer. Some clones in this sample may be carry-over from other donors' samples.

This chain connects TRBV2 to TRBJ2-7; 14 positions agree with TRBD2. CDR3 size: 15 residues. J lost 4 bases, V lost 8 bases, and 7 bases had no gene match. CDR1 and CDR2 (germline): SNHLY, FYNNEI. CDR3 DNA sequence: TGTGCCAGCTCGCCCTGGACTAGCGGGGGGTACGAGCAGTACTTC. Translation gives CASSPWTSGGYEQYF.

This clonotype was detected ten times or more. The chain is built from TRBV10-2 and TRBJ1-4, with a weak D call TRBD1 (6 bases). This CDR3 region has 15 residues. The germline V gene has CDR1 WSHSY and CDR2 SAAADI. V gave up 5 bases and J gave up 5 bases, with 15 bases separating them. The CDR3 coding sequence is TGCGCCAGCAGTCGTTGGGGGCCGTGGAATGAAAAACTGTTTTTT. Encoded protein: CASSRWGPWNEKLFF.

The V and J genes are TRBV2 and TRBJ2-3, with TRBD2 matching 8 bases. J gave up 6 bases and V 8 bases, and 4 bases lay outside the gene matches. Germline V CDR1 and CDR2: SNHLY, FYNNEI. The CDR3 has 12 residues. Here the CDR3 DNA reads TGTGCCAGCGCGGGGGGAGGGGATACGCAGTATTTT. This translates into CASAGGGDTQYF.

This clonotype showed up many times. The chain is built from TRBV4-1 and TRBJ1-2; 10 bases are a match to TRBD1. Germline CDR1 reads MGHRA; CDR2 reads YSYEKL. The CDR3 loop spans 17 amino acids. The ends lost 0 bases at V and 4 bases at J; junction bases unmatched: 8. The CDR3 DNA is TGCGCCAGCAGCCAAGAGAGACAGGGGGCGCAGGCCTATGGCTACACCTTC. Its protein is CASSQERQGAQAYGYTF.

This clonotype was detected ten times or more. The chain is built from TRBV4-3 and TRBJ1-2; D may be TRBD1 (6 bases). V was shortened by 4 bases and J by 4 bases, with 22 bases between the two germline ends. The length of the CDR3 is 17 residues. The germline V gene encodes CDR1 LGHNA and CDR2 YSLEER. For the CDR3, the DNA is TGCGCCAGCAGCCCGGCCCCGGGACAAATTGGCCCCTATGGCTACACCTTC. Amino acid sequence: CASSPAPGQIGPYGYTF.